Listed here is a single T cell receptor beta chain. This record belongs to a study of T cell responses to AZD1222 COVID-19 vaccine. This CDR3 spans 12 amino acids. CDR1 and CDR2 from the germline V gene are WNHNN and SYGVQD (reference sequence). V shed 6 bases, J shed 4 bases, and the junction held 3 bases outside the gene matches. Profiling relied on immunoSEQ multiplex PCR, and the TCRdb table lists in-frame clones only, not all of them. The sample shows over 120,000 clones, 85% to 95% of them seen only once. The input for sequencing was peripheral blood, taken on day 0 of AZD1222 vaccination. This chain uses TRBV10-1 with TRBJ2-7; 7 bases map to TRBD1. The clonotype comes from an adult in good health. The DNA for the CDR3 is TGCGCCAGCAGGACAGGGTCGTACGAGCAGTACTTC. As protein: CASRTGSYEQYF.